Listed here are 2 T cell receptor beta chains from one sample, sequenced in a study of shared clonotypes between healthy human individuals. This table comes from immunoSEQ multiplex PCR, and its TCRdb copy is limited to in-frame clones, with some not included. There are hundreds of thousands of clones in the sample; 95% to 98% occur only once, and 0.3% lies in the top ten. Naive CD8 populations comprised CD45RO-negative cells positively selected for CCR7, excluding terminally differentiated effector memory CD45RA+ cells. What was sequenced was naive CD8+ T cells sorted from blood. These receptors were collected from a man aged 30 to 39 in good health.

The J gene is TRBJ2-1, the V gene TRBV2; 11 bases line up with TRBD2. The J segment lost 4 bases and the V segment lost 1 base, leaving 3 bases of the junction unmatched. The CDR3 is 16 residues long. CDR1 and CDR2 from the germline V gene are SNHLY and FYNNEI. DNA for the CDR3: TGTGCCAGCAGTGAAGGGTTAGCGGGAGGGTACAATGAGCAGTTCTTC. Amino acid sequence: CASSEGLAGGYNEQFF.

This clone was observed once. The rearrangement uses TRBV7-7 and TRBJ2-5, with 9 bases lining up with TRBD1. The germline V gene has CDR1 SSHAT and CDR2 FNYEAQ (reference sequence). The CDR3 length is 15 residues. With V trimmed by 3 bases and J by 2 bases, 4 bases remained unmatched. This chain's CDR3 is CASSLGTGKQETQYF. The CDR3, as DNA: TGTGCCAGCAGCTTGGGGACAGGGAAACAAGAGACCCAGTACTTC.